This T cell receptor (beta chain) was sequenced during a study of blood T cell repertoires in COVID-19. Overall study context: Spain, Italy and the United States supplied samples that represented acute and convalescent COVID-19. The cDNA or gDNA used as material had been derived from T cells, B-cell-depleted T cells, or PBMCs.

In the study's own analysis: Quantification of nucleated cells was approximated via reference gene primer amplification. Assay used: immunoSEQ multiplex PCR; TCRdb lists only in-frame clones, some missing. V and J calls plus clone size are reproduced from that table; the DNA served to infer D and trimming. The sample yields 150,000 or so clones, approximately 80% seen once. Source material: peripheral blood. The TCR was taken from a woman in her sixties or seventies with acute or convalescent COVID-19.

The CDR3 region has the DNA TGTGCCAGCAGCTACCCTCCGACAGGGAACTATGGCTACACCTTC. Translation: CASSYPPTGNYGYTF. V gene TRBV5-5 combines with J gene TRBJ1-2; TRBD1 matches 7 bases. Trimming removed 3 bases from V and 2 bases from J; junction bases left unmatched: 7. The CDR3 is 15 residues long. Germline CDR1 reads SGHKS; CDR2 reads YYEKEE (reference sequence).